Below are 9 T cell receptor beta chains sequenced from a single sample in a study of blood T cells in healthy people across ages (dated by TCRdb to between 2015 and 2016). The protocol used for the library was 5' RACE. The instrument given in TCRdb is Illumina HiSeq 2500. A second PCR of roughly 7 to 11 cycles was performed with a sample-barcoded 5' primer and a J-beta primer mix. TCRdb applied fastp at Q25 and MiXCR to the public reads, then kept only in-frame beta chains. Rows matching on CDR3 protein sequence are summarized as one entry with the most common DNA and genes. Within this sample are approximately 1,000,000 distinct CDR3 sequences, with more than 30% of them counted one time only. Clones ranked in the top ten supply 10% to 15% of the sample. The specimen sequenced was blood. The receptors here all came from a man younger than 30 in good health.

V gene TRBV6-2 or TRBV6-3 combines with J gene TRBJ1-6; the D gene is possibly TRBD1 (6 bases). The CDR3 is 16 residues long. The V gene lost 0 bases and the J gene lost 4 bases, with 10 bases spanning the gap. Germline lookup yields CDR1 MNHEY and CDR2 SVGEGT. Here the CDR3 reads CASSYSIGQYNSPLHF. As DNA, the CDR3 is TGTGCCAGCAGTTACTCGATCGGACAGTATAATTCACCCCTCCACTTT.

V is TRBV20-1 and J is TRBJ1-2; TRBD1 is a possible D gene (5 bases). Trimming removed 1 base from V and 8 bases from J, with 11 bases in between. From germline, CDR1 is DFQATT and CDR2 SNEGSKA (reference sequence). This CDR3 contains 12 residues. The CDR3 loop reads CSARGGARGYTF. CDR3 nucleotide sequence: TGCAGTGCTAGAGGTGGGGCGAGGGGCTACACCTTC.

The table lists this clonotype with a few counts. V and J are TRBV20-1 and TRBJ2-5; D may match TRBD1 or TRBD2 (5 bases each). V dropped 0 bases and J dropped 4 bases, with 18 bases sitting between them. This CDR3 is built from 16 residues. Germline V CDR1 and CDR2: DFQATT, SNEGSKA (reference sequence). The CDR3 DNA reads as TGCAGTGCTAGAGATCGACGGAACCTTGGGGGAGAGACCCAGTACTTC. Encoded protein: CSARDRRNLGGETQYF.

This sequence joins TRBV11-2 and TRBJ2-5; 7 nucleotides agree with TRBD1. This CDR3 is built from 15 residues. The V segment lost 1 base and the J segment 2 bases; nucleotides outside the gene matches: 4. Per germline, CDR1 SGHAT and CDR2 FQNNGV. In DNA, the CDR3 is TGTGCCAGCAGCTTAGGTACAGGGGATCAAGAGACCCAGTACTTC. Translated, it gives CASSLGTGDQETQYF.

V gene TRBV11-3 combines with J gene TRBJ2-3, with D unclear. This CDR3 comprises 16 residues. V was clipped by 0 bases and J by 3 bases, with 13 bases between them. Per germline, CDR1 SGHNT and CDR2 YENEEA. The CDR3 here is CASSLDTTVGTDTQYF. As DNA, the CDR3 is TGTGCCAGCAGCTTAGATACCACGGTTGGAACAGATACGCAGTATTTT.

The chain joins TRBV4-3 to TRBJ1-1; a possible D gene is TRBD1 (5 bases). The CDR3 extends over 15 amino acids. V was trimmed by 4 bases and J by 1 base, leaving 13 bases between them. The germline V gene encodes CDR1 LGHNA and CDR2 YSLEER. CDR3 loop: CASSLKVGANTEAFF. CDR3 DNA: TGCGCCAGCAGCCTAAAGGTAGGGGCGAACACTGAAGCTTTCTTT.

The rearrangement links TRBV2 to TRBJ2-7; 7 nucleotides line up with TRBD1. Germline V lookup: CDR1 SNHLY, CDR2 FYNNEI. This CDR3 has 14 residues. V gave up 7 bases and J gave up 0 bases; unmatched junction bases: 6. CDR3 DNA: TGTGCCAGCACCCAGGGACAGTTCTCCTACGAGCAGTACTTC. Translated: CASTQGQFSYEQYF.

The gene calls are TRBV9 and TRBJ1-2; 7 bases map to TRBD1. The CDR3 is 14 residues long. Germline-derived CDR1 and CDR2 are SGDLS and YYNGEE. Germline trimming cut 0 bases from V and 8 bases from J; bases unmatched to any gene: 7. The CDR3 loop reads CASSVVEGAKGYTF. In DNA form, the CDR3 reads TGTGCCAGCAGCGTAGTCGAGGGGGCGAAGGGCTACACCTTC.

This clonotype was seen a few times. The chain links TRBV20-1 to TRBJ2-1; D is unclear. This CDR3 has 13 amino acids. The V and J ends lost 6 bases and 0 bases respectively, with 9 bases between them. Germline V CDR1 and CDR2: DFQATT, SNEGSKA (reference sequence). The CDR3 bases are TGCAGTGCCGTCTTAAGCTCCTACAATGAGCAGTTCTTC. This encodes CSAVLSSYNEQFF.